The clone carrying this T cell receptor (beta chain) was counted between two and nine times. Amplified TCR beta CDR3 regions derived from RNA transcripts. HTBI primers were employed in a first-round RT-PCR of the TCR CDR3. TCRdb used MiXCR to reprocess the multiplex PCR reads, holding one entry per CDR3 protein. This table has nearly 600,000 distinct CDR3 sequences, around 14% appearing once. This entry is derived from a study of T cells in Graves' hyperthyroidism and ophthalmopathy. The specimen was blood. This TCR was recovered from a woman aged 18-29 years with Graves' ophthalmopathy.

The CDR3 is CASSVVGRDADTQYF. The CDR3 DNA reads TGTGCCAGCAGCGTAGTAGGCAGGGATGCAGATACGCAGTATTTT. This chain joins TRBV9 and TRBJ2-3; D might be TRBD1 (5 bases). Germline-derived CDR1 and CDR2 are SGDLS and YYNGEE. V was cut by 0 bases and J by 4 bases, with 12 bases left in between. The CDR3 extends over 15 amino acids.